A single TCR beta chain is shown here with its context. Its antigen remains unidentified. The entry originates in a study of cytomegalovirus exposure and HLA in healthy donors. The donors were healthy bone marrow donors. The germline CDR1 and CDR2 sequences are MNHNY and SVGAGI (reference sequence). The CDR3 is made up of 13 amino acids. The J segment lost 3 bases and the V segment lost 6 bases, leaving 3 bases of the junction unmatched. Study-level points and caveats: A list of 150 or so TCR beta chains associated with cytomegalovirus was given. It has been reported that TCR beta sequences accurately predicted the HLA-A and HLA-B alleles of most subjects.

The PCR employed 60 Vbeta primers together with 13 Jbeta primers. Sequenced by immunoSEQ multiplex PCR; TCRdb stores in-frame clones only, minus some. Of around 250,000 clones in the sample, about 80% were seen once. The specimen was PBMCs. The TCR was taken from a woman aged 55 to 70 in good health and CMV-seropositive. V gene TRBV6-6 combines with J gene TRBJ2-7; 9 bases line up with TRBD2. The CDR3 reads CASSRSGSYEQYF. The CDR3 DNA is TGTGCCAGCAGCCGTAGCGGGAGCTACGAGCAGTACTTC.